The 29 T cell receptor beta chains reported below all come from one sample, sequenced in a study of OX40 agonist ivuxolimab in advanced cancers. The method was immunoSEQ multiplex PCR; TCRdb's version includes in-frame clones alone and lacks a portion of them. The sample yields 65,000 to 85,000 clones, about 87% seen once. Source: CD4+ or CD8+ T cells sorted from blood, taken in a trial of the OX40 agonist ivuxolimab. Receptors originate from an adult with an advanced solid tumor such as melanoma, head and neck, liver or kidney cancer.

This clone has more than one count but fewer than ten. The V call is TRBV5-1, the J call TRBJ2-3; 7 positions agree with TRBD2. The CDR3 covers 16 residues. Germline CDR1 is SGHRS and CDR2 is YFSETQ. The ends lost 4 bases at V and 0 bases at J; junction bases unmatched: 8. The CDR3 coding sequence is TGCGCCAGCAGCCCGGATGCTAGCGGTAGCACAGATACGCAGTATTTT. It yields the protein CASSPDASGSTDTQYF.

CDR3 in amino acids: CASSSLKSGGAYNEQFF. The CDR3 bases are TGTGCCAGCAGTTCTTTAAAAAGCGGGGGGGCTTACAATGAGCAGTTCTTC. The J gene is TRBJ2-1, the V gene TRBV28, with TRBD2 matching over 10 bases. V dropped 4 bases and J dropped 4; count of bases not matched to a gene: 10. CDR3 length: 17 residues. CDR1 is MDHEN and CDR2 is SYDVKM in the germline V gene.

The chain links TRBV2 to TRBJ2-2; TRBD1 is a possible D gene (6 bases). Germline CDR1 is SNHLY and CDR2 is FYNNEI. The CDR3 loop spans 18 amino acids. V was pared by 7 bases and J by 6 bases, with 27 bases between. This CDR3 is CASTKGTQGWAGAGELFF. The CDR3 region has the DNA TGTGCCAGCACCAAAGGAACACAGGGATGGGCAGGGGCCGGGGAGCTGTTTTTT.

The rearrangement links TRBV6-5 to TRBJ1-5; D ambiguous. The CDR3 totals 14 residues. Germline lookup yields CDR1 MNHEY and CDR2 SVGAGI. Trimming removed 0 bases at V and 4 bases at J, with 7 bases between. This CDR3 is CASSYSGRNQPQHF. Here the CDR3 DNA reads TGTGCCAGCAGTTACTCAGGCAGAAATCAGCCCCAGCATTTT.

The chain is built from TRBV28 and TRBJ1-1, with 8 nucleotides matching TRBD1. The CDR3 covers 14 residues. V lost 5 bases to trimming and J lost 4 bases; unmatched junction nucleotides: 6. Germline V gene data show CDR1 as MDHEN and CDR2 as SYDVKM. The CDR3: CASSKPGQVTEAFF. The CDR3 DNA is TGTGCCAGCAGTAAACCGGGACAGGTCACTGAAGCTTTCTTT.

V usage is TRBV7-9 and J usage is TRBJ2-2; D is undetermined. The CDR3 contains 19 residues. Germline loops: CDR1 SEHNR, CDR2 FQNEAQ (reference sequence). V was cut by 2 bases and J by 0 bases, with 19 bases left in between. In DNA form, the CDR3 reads TGTGCCAGCAGCTTAAGAATCAATAGAGAGGTCTCGAACACCGGGGAGCTGTTTTTT. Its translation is CASSLRINREVSNTGELFF. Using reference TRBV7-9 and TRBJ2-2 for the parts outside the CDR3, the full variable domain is DTGVSQNPRHKITKRGQNVTFRCDPISEHNRLYWYRQTLGQGPEFLTYFQNEAQLEKSRLLSDRFSAERPKGSFSTLEIQRTEQGDSAMYLCASSLRINREVSNTGELFFGEGSRLTVL.

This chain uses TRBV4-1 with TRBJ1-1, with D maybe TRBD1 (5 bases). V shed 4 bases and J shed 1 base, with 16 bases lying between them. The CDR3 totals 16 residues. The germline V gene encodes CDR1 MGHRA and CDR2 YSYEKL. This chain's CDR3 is CASSLPVEDTNTEAFF. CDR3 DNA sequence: TGCGCCAGCAGCCTCCCAGTGGAGGACACGAACACTGAAGCTTTCTTT.

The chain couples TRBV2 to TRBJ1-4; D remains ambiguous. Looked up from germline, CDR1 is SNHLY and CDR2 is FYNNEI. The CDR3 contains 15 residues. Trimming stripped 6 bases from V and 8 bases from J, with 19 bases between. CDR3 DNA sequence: TGTGCCAGCAGCGGGCACGGGCTCCGAGGGGAAAAACTGTTTTTT. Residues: CASSGHGLRGEKLFF.

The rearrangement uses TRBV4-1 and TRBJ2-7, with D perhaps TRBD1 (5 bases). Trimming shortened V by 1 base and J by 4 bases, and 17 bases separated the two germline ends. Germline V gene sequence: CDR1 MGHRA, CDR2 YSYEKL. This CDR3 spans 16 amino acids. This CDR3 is CASSQGMGQVRYEQYF. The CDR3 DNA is TGCGCCAGCAGCCAAGGTATGGGGCAAGTTCGGTACGAGCAGTACTTC.

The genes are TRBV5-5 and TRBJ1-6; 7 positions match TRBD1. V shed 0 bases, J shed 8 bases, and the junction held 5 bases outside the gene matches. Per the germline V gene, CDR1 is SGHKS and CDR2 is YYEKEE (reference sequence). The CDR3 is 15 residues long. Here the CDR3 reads CASSLEGTVYSPLHF. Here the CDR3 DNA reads TGTGCCAGCAGCTTGGAGGGGACAGTTTATTCACCCCTCCACTTT.

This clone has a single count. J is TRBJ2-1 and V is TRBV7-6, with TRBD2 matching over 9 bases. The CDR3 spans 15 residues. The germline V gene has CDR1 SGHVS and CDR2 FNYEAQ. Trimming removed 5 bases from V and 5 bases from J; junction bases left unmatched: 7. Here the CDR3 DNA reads TGTGCCAGCAGCAGCTTAGCGGGGGCAAACAATGAGCAGTTCTTC. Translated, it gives CASSSLAGANNEQFF.

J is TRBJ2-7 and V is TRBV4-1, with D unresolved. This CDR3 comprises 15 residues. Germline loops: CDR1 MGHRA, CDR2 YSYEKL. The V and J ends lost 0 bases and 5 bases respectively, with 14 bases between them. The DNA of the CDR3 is TGCGCCAGCAGCCAAGACCCCTTATTAGTCGACGAGCAGTACTTC. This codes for CASSQDPLLVDEQYF.

CDR3 loop: CSAPEGTRDYGYTF. Here the CDR3 DNA reads TGCAGCGCCCCCGAGGGCACTCGGGACTATGGCTACACCTTC. The rearrangement uses TRBV29-1 and TRBJ1-2; D gene uncertain. This CDR3 contains 14 residues. CDR1 and CDR2 from the germline V gene are SQVTM and ANQGSEA. The germline V and J ends were trimmed by 7 bases and 3 bases, with 18 bases remaining between them.

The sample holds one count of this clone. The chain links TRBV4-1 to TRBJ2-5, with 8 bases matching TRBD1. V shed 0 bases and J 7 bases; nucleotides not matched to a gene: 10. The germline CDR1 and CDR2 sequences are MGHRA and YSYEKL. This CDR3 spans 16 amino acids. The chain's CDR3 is CASSQDNTGGRGTQYF. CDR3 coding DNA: TGCGCCAGCAGCCAAGATAATACAGGGGGAAGGGGGACCCAGTACTTC.

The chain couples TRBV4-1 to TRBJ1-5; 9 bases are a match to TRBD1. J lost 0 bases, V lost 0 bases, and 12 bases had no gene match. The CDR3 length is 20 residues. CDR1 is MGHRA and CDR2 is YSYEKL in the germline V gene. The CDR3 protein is CASSQDPTGTGRSSNQPQHF. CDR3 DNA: TGCGCCAGCAGCCAAGACCCCACCGGGACAGGGCGCTCTAGCAATCAGCCCCAGCATTTT.

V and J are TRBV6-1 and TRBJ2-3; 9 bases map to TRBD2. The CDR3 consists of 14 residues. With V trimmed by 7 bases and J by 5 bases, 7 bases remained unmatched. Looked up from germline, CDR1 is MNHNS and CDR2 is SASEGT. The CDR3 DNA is TGTGCCAGCAAAGCTAGCGGGGCCGAAGATACGCAGTATTTT. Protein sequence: CASKASGAEDTQYF.

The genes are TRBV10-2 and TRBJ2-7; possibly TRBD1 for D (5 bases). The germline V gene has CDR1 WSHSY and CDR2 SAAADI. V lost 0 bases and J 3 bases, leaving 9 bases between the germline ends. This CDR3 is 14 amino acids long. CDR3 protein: CASSESGVDYEQYF. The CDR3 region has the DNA TGCGCCAGCAGTGAGTCAGGGGTGGACTACGAGCAGTACTTC.

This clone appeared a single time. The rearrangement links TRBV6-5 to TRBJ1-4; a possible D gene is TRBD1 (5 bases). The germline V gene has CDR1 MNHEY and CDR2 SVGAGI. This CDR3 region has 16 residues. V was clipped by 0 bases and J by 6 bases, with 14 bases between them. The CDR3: CASSYSAQVYDEKLFF. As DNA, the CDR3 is TGTGCCAGCAGTTACTCGGCACAGGTGTATGATGAAAAACTGTTTTTT.

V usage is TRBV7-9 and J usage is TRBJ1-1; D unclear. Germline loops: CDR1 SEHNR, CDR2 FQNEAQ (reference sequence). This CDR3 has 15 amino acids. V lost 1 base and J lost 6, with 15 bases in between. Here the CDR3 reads CASSLEDRRRAEAFF. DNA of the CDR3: TGTGCCAGCAGCTTAGAAGACCGAAGAAGAGCTGAAGCTTTCTTT.

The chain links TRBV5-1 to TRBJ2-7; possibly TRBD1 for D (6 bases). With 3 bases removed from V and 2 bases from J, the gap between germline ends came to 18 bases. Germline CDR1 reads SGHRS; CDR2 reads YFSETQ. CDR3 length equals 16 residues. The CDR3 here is CASSSTLTGRTYEQYF. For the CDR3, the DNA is TGCGCCAGCAGCTCTACGTTGACAGGCCGCACCTACGAGCAGTACTTC.

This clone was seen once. The CDR3 loop is CASRLVRAFYPAFF. The CDR3 DNA sequence: TGTGCAAGTCGCTTAGTAAGGGCCTTTTATCCAGCTTTCTTT. V is TRBV12-2 and J is TRBJ1-1. TRBV12-2 is an annotated pseudogene. The CDR3 is 14 amino acids.

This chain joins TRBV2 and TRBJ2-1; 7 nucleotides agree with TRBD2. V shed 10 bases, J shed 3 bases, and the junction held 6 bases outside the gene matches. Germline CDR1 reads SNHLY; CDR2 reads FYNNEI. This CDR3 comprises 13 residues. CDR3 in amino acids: CATGLQDYNEQFF. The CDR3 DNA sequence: TGTGCCACGGGACTACAGGACTACAATGAGCAGTTCTTC. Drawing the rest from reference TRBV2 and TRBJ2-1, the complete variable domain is EPEVTQTPSHQVTQMGQEVILRCVPISNHLYFYWYRQILGQKVEFLVSFYNNEISEKSEIFDDQFSVERPDGSNFTLKIRSTKLEDSAMYFCATGLQDYNEQFFGPGTRLTVL.

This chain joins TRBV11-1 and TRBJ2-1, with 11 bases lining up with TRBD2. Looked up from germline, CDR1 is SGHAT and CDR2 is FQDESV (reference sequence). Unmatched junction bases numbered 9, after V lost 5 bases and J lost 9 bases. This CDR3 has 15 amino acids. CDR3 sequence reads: CASSLSGGAGAEQFF. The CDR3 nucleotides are TGTGCCAGCAGCCTTAGCGGGGGGGCCGGAGCTGAGCAGTTCTTC.

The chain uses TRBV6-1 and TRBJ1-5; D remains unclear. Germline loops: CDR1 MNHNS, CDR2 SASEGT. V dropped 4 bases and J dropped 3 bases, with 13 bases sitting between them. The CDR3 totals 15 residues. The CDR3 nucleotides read TGTGCCAGCAGTGTAGCAGAAACCCTCAATCAGCCCCAGCATTTT. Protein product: CASSVAETLNQPQHF.

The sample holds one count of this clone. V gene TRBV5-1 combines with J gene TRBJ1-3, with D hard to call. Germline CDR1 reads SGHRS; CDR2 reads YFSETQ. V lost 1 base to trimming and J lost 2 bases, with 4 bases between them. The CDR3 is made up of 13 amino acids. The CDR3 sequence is CASSLSAGNTIYF. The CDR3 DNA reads TGCGCCAGCAGCTTGTCAGCTGGAAACACCATATATTTT.

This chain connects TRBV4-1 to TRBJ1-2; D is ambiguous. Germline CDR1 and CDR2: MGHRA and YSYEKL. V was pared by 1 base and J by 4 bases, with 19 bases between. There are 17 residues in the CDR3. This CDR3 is CASSQGSVGYDRYGYTF. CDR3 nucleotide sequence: TGCGCCAGCAGCCAAGGTTCAGTCGGGTACGACCGCTATGGCTACACCTTC.

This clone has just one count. Written as DNA, the CDR3 is TGTGCCAGCAGTGAGGAACAGGGTATCTATGGCTACACCTTC. Amino acids: CASSEEQGIYGYTF. The rearrangement joins TRBV6-4 to TRBJ1-2; maybe TRBD1 (6 bases). CDR1 is MRHNA, CDR2 SNTAGT, per germline. This CDR3 region has 14 residues. Between the trimmed V and J ends, which lost 3 bases and 4 bases, there was a span of 12 bases.

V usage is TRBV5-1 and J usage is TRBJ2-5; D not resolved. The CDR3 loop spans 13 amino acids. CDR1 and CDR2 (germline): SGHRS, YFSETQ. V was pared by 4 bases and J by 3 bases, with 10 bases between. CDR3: CASSPQSEETQYF. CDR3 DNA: TGCGCCAGCAGCCCACAATCTGAAGAGACCCAGTACTTC.

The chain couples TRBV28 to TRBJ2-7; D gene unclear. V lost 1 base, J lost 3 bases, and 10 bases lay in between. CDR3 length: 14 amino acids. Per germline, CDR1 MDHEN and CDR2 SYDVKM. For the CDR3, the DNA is TGTGCCAGCAGTTTATATGTCAGACTCTACGAGCAGTACTTC. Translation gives CASSLYVRLYEQYF.